This T cell receptor (beta chain) was found in a study of cytomegalovirus exposure and HLA in healthy donors. This clone was picked up a small number of times. Its antigen remains unknown. This CDR3 is built from 15 residues. Germline lookup yields CDR1 SGHRS and CDR2 YFSETQ. Losses at the gene ends were 0 bases for V and 6 bases for J; bases not matched to a gene: 3. Amplification used 60 Vbeta primers and 13 Jbeta primers. TCRdb's table, derived via immunoSEQ multiplex PCR, lists solely in-frame clones and lacks some. Found here are around 200,000 clones, approximately 67% of them singletons; the top ten hold 2.5% to 3%. Regarding the study as a whole: Common viral pathogens seemed to be connected with several of the most significant clusters, according to a later analysis.

The J gene is TRBJ1-6, the V gene TRBV5-1; TRBD1 matches at 7 bases. The TCR originated in a man aged 35 to 55 in good health and CMV-seronegative. Sequenced material: PBMCs. The CDR3 loop is CASSLGQGSNSPLHF. The CDR3 nucleotides read TGCGCCAGCAGCTTGGGACAGGGCTCTAATTCACCCCTCCACTTT.